These T cell receptor beta chains were read from a single sample in a study of blood T cell repertoires in COVID-19. The assay was immunoSEQ multiplex PCR, and TCRdb's table has in-frame clones only and misses some. The table has about 300,000 clones, about 85% seen once; the top ten hold over 1.5%. Sequences were obtained from PBMCs or T cells enriched from blood (not recorded which). The receptors originated from a woman in her twenties or thirties who had been exposed to COVID-19. Each CDR3 is given with its conserved first and last residue. D genes are given only for firm matches. Not all rows give a size; the values are once, few, many and, for expanded clones, a class.

CDR3aa	CDR3nt	abundance	v_gene	j_gene	d_gene
CAIEGAQYNEQFF	TGCGCCATCGAGGGGGCCCAATACAATGAGCAGTTCTTC	-	TRBV5-1	TRBJ2-1	TRBD1
CASSREGASLEQYF	TGCGCCAGCAGCCGTGAGGGGGCATCATTGGAGCAGTACTTC	-	TRBV4-1	TRBJ2-7	TRBD1
CAIRYGAGALDEQFF	TGTGCCATCAGGTACGGAGCGGGAGCTTTGGATGAGCAGTTCTTC	-	TRBV10-3	TRBJ2-1	TRBD2
CSYWTALSYEQYF	TGCAGCTATTGGACAGCCCTTTCCTACGAGCAGTACTTC	-	TRBV29-1	TRBJ2-7	-
CASSLGSSDQPQHF	TGTGCCAGCAGTTTGGGCTCCTCCGATCAGCCCCAGCATTTT	once	TRBV27	TRBJ1-5	-
CASSVNRGDEQYF	TGTGCCAGCAGTGTTAACAGGGGAGACGAGCAGTACTTC	-	TRBV2	TRBJ2-7	TRBD1
CASSRSGEAKNIQYF	TGTGCCAGCAGCCGGTCCGGGGAAGCCAAAAACATTCAGTACTTC	-	TRBV4-2	TRBJ2-4	-
CASSKRTGSSNGPYEQYF	TGTGCCAGTAGTAAAAGGACAGGGTCGAGTAATGGTCCCTACGAGCAGTACTTC	-	TRBV19	TRBJ2-7	TRBD1
CAVYEGSTNTEAFF	TGTGCCGTATACGAGGGCTCGACGAACACTGAAGCTTTCTTT	-	TRBV28	TRBJ1-1	-
CAWSRGGSGDTQYF	TGTGCCTGGAGTCGGGGGGGTTCAGGGGATACGCAGTATTTT	-	TRBV30	TRBJ2-3	TRBD2
CASSANRVPGANVLTF	TGTGCCAGCAGCGCGAACAGGGTACCTGGGGCCAACGTCCTGACTTTC	-	TRBV7-2	TRBJ2-6	-
CASSSSNRDRETYEQYF	TGCGCCAGCAGCTCCTCGAACAGGGACCGAGAAACCTACGAGCAGTACTTC	-	TRBV5-1	TRBJ2-7	-
CASSYAGEAFF	TGTGCCAGCAGTTACGCAGGGGAAGCTTTCTTT	-	TRBV6-2/TRBV6-3	TRBJ1-1	-
CAGRQGNYGYTF	TGTGCCGGAAGACAGGGGAACTATGGCTACACCTTC	-	TRBV30	TRBJ1-2	TRBD1
CASIVRESSYNEQFF	TGTGCCAGCATCGTGCGGGAGAGCTCCTACAATGAGCAGTTCTTC	-	TRBV7-8	TRBJ2-1	TRBD2
CASSGDSSYNSPLHF	TGTGCCAGCAGCGGGGACAGCTCCTATAATTCACCCCTCCACTTT	-	TRBV7-9	TRBJ1-6	TRBD1